Each of the 12 T cell receptor beta chains below was sequenced from the same sample in a study of T-cell reconstitution after alpha-beta-depleted transplantation in children. Construction of the TCRbeta library involved unique molecular identifiers. TCRdb passed the PCR reads through MiXCR, listing each CDR3 protein once. The data contain 140,000 or so distinct CDR3 sequences, roughly 9% of them seen just once; the ten biggest clones take up 15% to 20%. The sequencing used PBMCs, mostly from graft donor cells, collected 180 days after TCRalphabeta/CD19-depleted stem cell transplant. These receptors all stem from a female patient aged 2 to 10 who had a stem cell transplant for congenital amegakaryocytic thrombocytopenia, so the T cells may come from the graft donor.

Many counts were recorded for this clonotype. This rearrangement joins TRBV30 to TRBJ1-2; TRBD1 might be the D (5 bases). The germline CDR1 and CDR2 sequences are GTSNPN and SVGIG (reference sequence). Trimming stripped 0 bases from V and 2 bases from J, with 10 bases between. This CDR3 has 14 residues. CDR3 in amino acids: CAWSVLTGNYGYTF. In DNA form, the CDR3 reads TGTGCCTGGAGTGTACTTACAGGCAACTATGGCTACACCTTC.

This clonotype came up many times. The chain recombines TRBV5-1 with TRBJ2-7; TRBD1 aligns across 7 bases. CDR1 is SGHRS and CDR2 is YFSETQ in the germline V gene. This CDR3 is 15 amino acids long. Trimming cost V 4 bases and J 3 bases; bases outside gene matches: 10. The CDR3 here is CASSRDSGGFYEQYF. CDR3 bases: TGCGCCAGCAGCAGAGACTCAGGGGGATTCTACGAGCAGTACTTC. The whole variable domain, remainder taken from reference TRBV5-1 and TRBJ2-7, is KAGVTQTPRYLIKTRGQQVTLSCSPISGHRSVSWYQQTPGQGLQFLFEYFSETQRNKGNFPGRFSGRQFSNSRSEMNVSTLELGDSALYLCASSRDSGGFYEQYFGPGTRLTVT.

This clonotype was counted at least ten times. This chain links TRBV24-1 with TRBJ2-2; 8 bases are a match to TRBD1. Per the germline V gene, CDR1 is KGHDR and CDR2 is SFDVKD. With V trimmed by 1 base and J by 4 bases, 13 bases remained unmatched. The length of the CDR3 is 19 residues. CDR3 residues: CATSDLIPSVTGGTGELFF. In DNA form, the CDR3 reads TGTGCCACCAGTGATTTAATTCCATCGGTTACAGGGGGCACCGGGGAGCTGTTTTTT.

The rearrangement links TRBV24-1 to TRBJ2-1, with TRBD2 identical over 9 bases. CDR3 length: 18 residues. Germline lookup yields CDR1 KGHDR and CDR2 SFDVKD. V was pared by 4 bases and J by 8 bases, with 17 bases of the junction left unmatched. Here the CDR3 DNA reads TGTGCCACCAGTGACCGTCGACTGGCGGGAGGGGTAAGAGATGAGCAGTTCTTC. It translates to CATSDRRLAGGVRDEQFF.

In its sample, this clonotype was seen many times. This chain connects TRBV2 to TRBJ2-5; tentative D call: TRBD2 (5 bases). Germline CDR1 SNHLY, CDR2 FYNNEI. The V end lost 7 bases, the J end lost 4 bases, and 16 bases lay between the germline ends. CDR3 size: 14 residues. The CDR3 here is CASTRIGKVETQYF. CDR3 bases: TGTGCCAGCACCCGAATCGGGAAGGTAGAGACCCAGTACTTC.

A remark on this clonotype: A much larger clone differs from this one at a single base, so this may be a read error. The chain employs TRBV10-2 and TRBJ2-5; TRBD2 matches at 12 bases. In germline, CDR1 is WSHSY, CDR2 SAAADI. This CDR3 is built from 19 residues. CDR3 amino acids: CASGESKASGGAIQETQYF. CDR3 in DNA: TGCGCCAGCGGTGAGTCTAAAGCTAGCGGGGGGGCTATCCAAGAGACCCAGTACTTC.

This clonotype was detected many times. The chain couples TRBV1 to TRBJ1-5; no DNA check was done on the table's D call, TRBD1. TRBV1 is tagged as a pseudogene. The CDR3 extends over 15 amino acids. The CDR3 nucleotides read TGCACCAGCAGCCAAGACGGGGGGTGCAATCAGCCCCAGCATTTT. Translation gives CTSSQDGGCNQPQHF.

The chain has TRBV2 and TRBJ2-7; D remains unclear. CDR1 and CDR2 (germline): SNHLY, FYNNEI. With 3 bases removed from V and 0 bases from J, the gap between germline ends came to 9 bases. The CDR3 runs 14 residues. In DNA form, the CDR3 reads TGTGCCAGCAGTGAGGCCGGATACTCCTACGAGCAGTACTTC. Encoded protein: CASSEAGYSYEQYF.

This clonotype has a count of ten or more. The V call is TRBV7-2, the J call TRBJ1-2; TRBD1 is a possible D gene (5 bases). Trimming removed 2 bases at V and 11 bases at J, with 9 bases between. The CDR3 consists of 11 residues. The germline V gene encodes CDR1 SGHTA and CDR2 FQGNSA. The CDR3 bases are TGTGCCAGCAGCTTACAGGGTGTTTACACCTTC. Its protein is CASSLQGVYTF.

This clonotype occurred many times. The rearrangement links TRBV4-3 to TRBJ2-1; tentatively, D is TRBD2 (6 bases). The ends were cut back, 4 bases at V and 8 bases at J, with 12 bases in the middle. The CDR3 runs to 13 residues. CDR1 is LGHNA, CDR2 YSLEER, per germline. For the CDR3, the DNA is TGCGCCAGCAGCCCAGGGAGGTTCGATGAGCAGTTCTTC. This codes for CASSPGRFDEQFF.

The chain links TRBV12-3 or TRBV12-4 to TRBJ1-2; 8 nucleotides agree with TRBD1. The V segment lost 7 bases and the J segment 7 bases; nucleotides outside the gene matches: 11. This CDR3 has 14 amino acids. DNA of the CDR3: TGTGCCAGCACCCCTACGGGAACAGGGGGTGGCTACACCTTC. This translates into CASTPTGTGGGYTF.

This clonotype came up many times. This rearrangement joins TRBV7-2 to TRBJ1-5; D is uncertain. CDR3 length: 15 residues. V was pared by 1 base and J by 2 bases, with 9 bases between. Looked up from germline, CDR1 is SGHTA and CDR2 is FQGNSA. For the CDR3, the DNA is TGTGCCAGCAGCTTAGGGATTTGGGGCAATCAGCCCCAGCATTTT. Protein product: CASSLGIWGNQPQHF.